This T cell receptor beta chain is from a study of tumor and adjacent non-tumor tissue in lung cancer. No cell sorting was done before RNA was extracted from the tissue. Per germline, CDR1 SGHVS and CDR2 FQNEAQ. The CDR3 is made up of 18 amino acids. Overall study results and limits: TCR diversity was significantly greater in tumor than normal lung tissue. In normal lung, the top 100 clones were significantly more dominant than in tumor.

A note on this clonotype: Its antigen is unknown. Relative to the germline gene, one junction end is altered; a read error may explain this.

Three rounds of nested PCR, following a modified ARM-PCR protocol, produced the TCRbeta library. MiXCR, applied by TCRdb to the multiplex PCR reads, yields one record per CDR3 protein. The profile shows under 95,000 distinct CDR3 sequences, about 70% of them singletons. Material for sequencing was lung tumor tissue. This sequence originates from a man in his sixties with non-small cell lung cancer. The rearrangement joins TRBV7-8 to TRBJ2-5; possible D gene TRBD1, 6 bases. CDR3 sequence (DNA): TGTGCCAGCAGCTTAGCTGGGGTTTCCGACAGGTACGCGGAGACCCAGTATTTC. Translated: CASSLAGVSDRYAETQYF.